This T cell receptor (beta chain) was sequenced in a study of cytomegalovirus exposure and HLA in healthy donors. Researchers ran the PCR with 60 Vbeta and 13 Jbeta primers. Repertoires were generated with immunoSEQ multiplex PCR, while TCRdb's copy carries only in-frame clones and drops some. The table lists fewer than 100,000 clones, around three quarters of them singletons. Every donor was a healthy person donating bone marrow. Germline CDR1 SGDLS, CDR2 YYNGEE. CDR3 length: 17 residues. V was clipped by 0 bases and J by 6 bases; unmatched bases: 10. The V and J genes are TRBV9 and TRBJ2-1; 9 nucleotides align to TRBD1. Sequences were obtained from PBMCs. This receptor was identified in a man aged 35 to 55 in good health and CMV-seronegative. The CDR3 protein is CASSVVDRGKRSNEQFF. For the CDR3, the DNA is TGTGCCAGCAGCGTAGTGGACAGGGGCAAGCGGTCCAATGAGCAGTTCTTC.